This entry lists 28 T cell receptor beta chains sequenced from one sample in a study of blood T cell repertoires in COVID-19 (dated by TCRdb to about 2020). Library generation was performed with the immunoSEQ multiplex PCR assay. TCRdb re-hosts the immuneACCESS table, in-frame sequences only. Its copies lack some clones; in the studies checked, an unresolved V gene accounts for under half of them, and the cause for the rest is not known. Present in this sample are 35,000 to 55,000 clones, 90% of which were seen just once. 19% of the sample comes from the top ten. Sequenced sample: peripheral blood. These receptors were collected from a man aged 65 to 85 with active COVID-19.

This rearrangement joins TRBV30 to TRBJ1-2, with TRBD1 identical over 7 bases. Germline CDR1 GTSNPN, CDR2 SVGIG (reference sequence). The CDR3 totals 12 residues. J gave up 2 bases and V 3 bases, and 0 bases lay outside the gene matches. The DNA for the CDR3 is TGTGCCTGGAGGGGACAGAACTATGGCTACACCTTC. It encodes CAWRGQNYGYTF.

The count of this clone is one. The chain joins TRBV2 to TRBJ2-7, with D hard to call. V lost 2 bases and J 5 bases, leaving 25 bases between the germline ends. CDR3 length equals 18 residues. Germline V gene sequence: CDR1 SNHLY, CDR2 FYNNEI. The DNA for the CDR3 is TGTGCCAGCAGTGAATCCAGGCAGATGCCGGCCCTATTGAACGAGCAGTACTTC. This encodes CASSESRQMPALLNEQYF.

The J gene is TRBJ1-1, the V gene TRBV24-1; no firm D call. The CDR3 extends over 12 amino acids. V was clipped by 8 bases and J by 1 base, with 7 bases between them. Germline V lookup: CDR1 KGHDR, CDR2 SFDVKD. CDR3 nucleotide sequence: TGTGCCACCAAAACAGAGAACACTGAAGCTTTCTTT. Its protein product is CATKTENTEAFF.

The rearrangement uses TRBV18 and TRBJ2-3, with 11 bases that match TRBD2. CDR1 is KGHSH and CDR2 is LQKENI in the germline V gene. This CDR3 has 15 residues. Trimming at V came to 3 bases and at J to 8 bases, leaving 7 bases not matched to a gene. The CDR3 DNA follows: TGTGCCAGCTCACCTTACGGGACTAGCGGAACTACGCAGTATTTT. Protein product: CASSPYGTSGTTQYF.

The chain is built from TRBV2 and TRBJ2-7, with 8 bases lining up with TRBD2. Per germline, CDR1 SNHLY and CDR2 FYNNEI. CDR3 size: 14 residues. The junction had 6 bases not matched to a gene; V was cut back by 1 base and J by 7 bases. The DNA for the CDR3 is TGTGCCAGCAGTGAAGTACTAGCGGTACGGGAGCAGTACTTC. Its translation: CASSEVLAVREQYF.

The V gene is TRBV28, the J gene TRBJ2-3, with 9 nucleotides matching TRBD1. CDR1 and CDR2 from the germline V gene are MDHEN and SYDVKM. The CDR3 consists of 16 residues. V lost 3 bases, J lost 4 bases, and 8 bases stayed unmatched. CDR3 nucleotides: TGTGCCAGCAGTTTTGCCGGGACAGGGAGATCAGATACGCAGTATTTT. As protein: CASSFAGTGRSDTQYF.

In nucleotides, the CDR3 is TGTGCCAGCAGTTTGACCGGGACAGGGGTATATCAGCCCCAGCATTTT. Translated: CASSLTGTGVYQPQHF. J is TRBJ1-5 and V is TRBV28; 10 bases align to TRBD1. The CDR3 contains 16 residues. Trimming at V came to 3 bases and at J to 5 bases, leaving 7 bases not matched to a gene. Germline assignment: CDR1 MDHEN and CDR2 SYDVKM. The full variable domain, with the rest looked up from reference TRBV28 and TRBJ1-5, is DVKVTQSSRYLVKRTGEKVFLECVQDMDHENMFWYRQDPGLGLRLIYFSYDVKMKEKGDIPEGYSVSREKKERFSLILESASTNQTSMYLCASSLTGTGVYQPQHFGDGTRLSIL.

The rearrangement uses TRBV6-5 and TRBJ2-1; 11 nucleotides agree with TRBD2. The V gene end was trimmed by 1 base and the J gene end by 8 bases; junction bases not matched to a gene: 7. This CDR3 is built from 16 residues. Germline V gives CDR1 MNHEY, CDR2 SVGAGI. In nucleotides, the CDR3 is TGTGCCAGCAGTTACTTCGGACCGGGACTAGCGGATGAGCAGTTCTTC. Encoded protein: CASSYFGPGLADEQFF.

This clone was found once. The chain employs TRBV5-1 and TRBJ2-5; 11 bases fit TRBD2. Germline assignment: CDR1 SGHRS and CDR2 YFSETQ. Trimming cost V 3 bases and J 6 bases; bases outside gene matches: 16. There are 18 residues in the CDR3. The chain's CDR3 is CASSSLPGGSGGEKTQYF. In DNA form, the CDR3 reads TGCGCCAGCAGCTCCCTCCCCGGGGGTAGCGGGGGGGAAAAGACCCAGTACTTC.

The rearrangement uses TRBV7-2 and TRBJ2-7; 11 positions match TRBD1. The CDR3 loop spans 14 amino acids. V lost 3 bases, J lost 5 bases, and 3 bases stayed unmatched. From germline, CDR1 is SGHTA and CDR2 FQGNSA. CDR3: CASSFGQGAHEQYF. CDR3 nucleotides: TGTGCCAGCAGCTTCGGACAGGGGGCTCACGAGCAGTACTTC.

The chain carries TRBV6-5 and TRBJ2-7; 9 nucleotides agree with TRBD2. Looked up from germline, CDR1 is MNHEY and CDR2 is SVGAGI. Unmatched junction bases numbered 7, after V lost 2 bases and J lost 5 bases. CDR3 length: 15 residues. The CDR3 DNA sequence: TGTGCCAGCAGTTACGGCGGGAGGGCTTACCACGAGCAGTACTTC. Translation gives CASSYGGRAYHEQYF.

This sequence joins TRBV18 and TRBJ2-7; D gene uncertain. CDR1 is KGHSH and CDR2 is LQKENI in the germline V gene. This CDR3 has 15 residues. V was clipped by 2 bases and J by 2 bases, with 13 bases between them. The CDR3 reads CASSPSTGVAYEQYF. The CDR3 region has the DNA TGTGCCAGCTCACCATCGACTGGTGTGGCCTACGAGCAGTACTTC.

V is TRBV5-5 and J is TRBJ2-5; D is uncertain. With 0 bases removed from V and 3 bases from J, the gap between germline ends came to 6 bases. The CDR3 totals 13 residues. Looked up from germline, CDR1 is SGHKS and CDR2 is YYEKEE (reference sequence). CDR3 region: CASSLDSEETQYF. The CDR3 region has the DNA TGTGCCAGCAGCTTGGACAGTGAAGAGACCCAGTACTTC. The complete variable domain, with remaining parts taken from reference TRBV5-5 and TRBJ2-5, reads DAGVTQSPTHLIKTRGQQVTLRCSPISGHKSVSWYQQVLGQGPQFIFQYYEKEERGRGNFPDRFSARQFPNYSSELNVNALLLGDSALYLCASSLDSEETQYFGPGTRLLVL.

The chain couples TRBV7-2 to TRBJ2-1, with D possibly matching TRBD1 (6 bases). The V gene's germline CDR1 is SGHTA and CDR2 FQGNSA. The CDR3 runs to 15 residues. V gave up 6 bases and J gave up 2 bases, with 14 bases separating them. The CDR3 DNA is TGTGCCAGCAGGCTCGGGACATCACCCTACAATGAGCAGTTCTTC. This gives the protein CASRLGTSPYNEQFF.

This clone was recorded once. The chain recombines TRBV5-8 with TRBJ2-1; a weak D match, TRBD2 (6 bases). V was shortened by 4 bases and J by 3 bases, with 11 bases between the two germline ends. CDR1 SGHTS and CDR2 YDEGEE come from the germline V gene. The CDR3 has 14 amino acids. The CDR3 reads CASSLGGLYNEQFF. For the CDR3, the DNA is TGTGCCAGCAGCCTTGGAGGGCTCTACAATGAGCAGTTCTTC.

This clone is a singleton in its sample. The J gene is TRBJ2-7, the V gene TRBV5-1, with TRBD2 as a possible D gene (5 bases). Per germline, CDR1 SGHRS and CDR2 YFSETQ. Deletions cut 0 bases from V and 4 bases from J, with 11 bases between. The length of the CDR3 is 14 residues. The DNA for the CDR3 is TGCGCCAGCAGCTTGGCCGCTAGCAGATACGAGCAGTACTTC. Its protein product is CASSLAASRYEQYF.

The CDR3 spells CASLILVGGEAFF. The CDR3 DNA reads TGTGCCAGCCTAATCCTTGTGGGGGGTGAAGCTTTCTTT. The chain joins TRBV2 to TRBJ1-1; perhaps TRBD1 as D (5 bases). This CDR3 is built from 13 residues. Germline values: CDR1 SNHLY, CDR2 FYNNEI. The V gene lost 8 bases and the J gene lost 7 bases, with 17 bases spanning the gap.

The V gene is TRBV19, the J gene TRBJ1-1; 7 bases line up with TRBD1. Germline V gene lookup returns CDR1 LNHDA and CDR2 SQIVND (reference sequence). V was pared by 5 bases and J by 5 bases, with 5 bases of the junction left unmatched. CDR3 length: 13 amino acids. The CDR3 region is CASSWDRGTEAFF. CDR3 nucleotides: TGTGCCAGTAGTTGGGACAGAGGGACTGAAGCTTTCTTT.

V gene TRBV5-4 combines with J gene TRBJ1-2; 7 nucleotides agree with TRBD1. V lost 4 bases to trimming and J lost 2 bases; unmatched junction nucleotides: 8. Germline assignment: CDR1 SGHNT and CDR2 YYREEE (reference sequence). This CDR3 has 15 amino acids. In DNA form, the CDR3 reads TGTGCCAGCAGCCCCCGACAGGGTAAGAACTATGGCTACACCTTC. As protein: CASSPRQGKNYGYTF.

This chain uses TRBV29-1 with TRBJ1-2, with 8 bases fitting TRBD1. V was clipped by 6 bases and J by 8 bases; unmatched bases: 5. This CDR3 contains 11 residues. CDR1 is SQVTM, CDR2 ANQGSEA, per germline. The CDR3 region has the DNA TGCAGCGTCTACAGGGGGTACGGCTACACCTTC. It translates to CSVYRGYGYTF.

CDR3: CASAGTGELFF. CDR3 nucleotides: TGTGCCTCCGCGGGCACCGGGGAGCTGTTTTTT. V and J are TRBV3-1 (or the pseudogene TRBV3-2) and TRBJ2-2; possible D gene TRBD2, 5 bases. This CDR3 region has 11 residues. The V end was cut by 11 bases, the J end by 4 bases, with 8 bases between. In germline, CDR1 is LGHDT, CDR2 YNNKEL (reference sequence).

This CDR3 reads CASSSSTGFGNTIYF. CDR3 DNA: TGCGCCAGCAGCAGTAGCACAGGGTTCGGAAACACCATATATTTT. The chain employs TRBV5-1 and TRBJ1-3; a possible D gene is TRBD1 (6 bases). Between the trimmed V and J ends, which lost 4 bases and 4 bases, there was a span of 15 bases. The germline gives CDR1 SGHRS, CDR2 YFSETQ. CDR3 length: 15 amino acids.

This clone has a handful of counts. This sample includes further DNA sequences coding for the same CDR3. The chain has TRBV18 and TRBJ2-1, with TRBD2 matching over 8 bases. The CDR3 extends over 15 amino acids. V lost 3 bases and J lost 0; bases outside the gene matches: 1. Germline CDR1 reads KGHSH; CDR2 reads LQKENI. In nucleotides, the CDR3 is TGTGCCAGCTCACCTGGGACTAGCTCCTACAATGAGCAGTTCTTC. Its translation: CASSPGTSSYNEQFF.

This chain links TRBV5-4 with TRBJ2-5, with TRBD2 as a possible D gene (5 bases). This CDR3 spans 16 amino acids. The germline gives CDR1 SGHNT, CDR2 YYREEE (reference sequence). V was trimmed by 0 bases and J by 2 bases, leaving 14 bases between them. The chain's CDR3 is CASSLAEEVAQETQYF. CDR3 nucleotide sequence: TGTGCCAGCAGCTTGGCCGAGGAGGTTGCTCAAGAGACCCAGTACTTC.

V is TRBV27 and J is TRBJ2-2; D is perhaps TRBD2 (6 bases). This CDR3 is built from 17 residues. Per the germline V gene, CDR1 is MNHEY and CDR2 is SMNVEV (reference sequence). V was pared by 4 bases and J by 1 base, with 16 bases between. The CDR3 DNA follows: TGTGCCAGCAGTTCGCCGTCTAGGCGGGGGAACACCGGGGAGCTGTTTTTT. Encoded protein: CASSSPSRRGNTGELFF.

The CDR3: CASSKDDRGASGNTIYF. For the CDR3, the DNA is TGTGCCAGCAGCAAAGACGACCGGGGGGCCTCTGGAAACACCATATATTTT. The genes are TRBV21-1 and TRBJ1-3. TRBV21-1 counts as a pseudogene. CDR3 size: 17 residues.

The chain recombines TRBV28 with TRBJ1-5; a possible D gene is TRBD1 (6 bases). The CDR3 consists of 13 residues. V lost 10 bases and J 1 base, leaving 11 bases between the germline ends. Per germline, CDR1 MDHEN and CDR2 SYDVKM. Written as DNA, the CDR3 is TGTGCCACCAGGGGAGAGAGCAATCAGCCCCAGCATTTT. Its translation is CATRGESNQPQHF.

V and J are TRBV7-9 and TRBJ2-1, with D possibly being TRBD2 (5 bases). The V end was cut by 5 bases, the J end by 7 bases, with 12 bases between. The CDR3 contains 13 residues. CDR1 is SEHNR, CDR2 FQNEAQ, per germline (reference sequence). The CDR3 DNA sequence: TGTGCCAGCAGCCTGGGCGGGCAGAATGAGCAGTTCTTC. It is translated as CASSLGGQNEQFF.